A selection of T cell receptor beta chains follows, all from one sample in a study of blood T cell repertoires in COVID-19. The repertoire was sequenced with immunoSEQ multiplex PCR; TCRdb's copy has only in-frame clones and lacks some. The sample yields fewer than 65,000 clones, about 87% seen once. Source material: peripheral blood. The source is a man aged 60 to 75 with acute or convalescent COVID-19. Both conserved end residues are part of each CDR3. A D gene is named only where the DNA matches it firmly. Rows give clone size only sometimes, using once, few, many, or a class for an expanded clone.

clone size: -; D gene: TRBD1; V gene: TRBV19; J gene: TRBJ1-5; CDR3 protein: CASSSRDRGQYQPQHF; CDR3 DNA: TGTGCCAGTAGTAGCCGGGACAGGGGCCAATATCAGCCCCAGCATTTT
clone size: -; D gene: TRBD2; V gene: TRBV9; J gene: TRBJ2-7; CDR3 protein: CASSVAGGGAGEQYF; CDR3 DNA: TGTGCCAGCAGCGTTGCAGGCGGGGGGGCCGGCGAGCAGTACTTC
clone size: -; D gene: TRBD1; V gene: TRBV30; J gene: TRBJ1-5; CDR3 protein: CAWSEQGNQPQHF; CDR3 DNA: TGTGCCTGGAGCGAACAGGGGAACCAGCCCCAGCATTTT
clone size: medium-sized; D gene: TRBD1; V gene: TRBV11-3; J gene: TRBJ2-7; CDR3 protein: CASSLTTGFEQYF; CDR3 DNA: TGTGCCAGCAGCTTAACGACAGGGTTTGAGCAGTACTTC
clone size: -; D gene: TRBD1; V gene: TRBV30; J gene: TRBJ1-2; CDR3 protein: CAWSLTGVLYGYTF; CDR3 DNA: TGTGCCTGGAGCCTAACAGGGGTACTATATGGCTACACCTTC
clone size: few; D gene: -; V gene: TRBV2; J gene: TRBJ2-2; CDR3 protein: CASSYATGNTGELFF; CDR3 DNA: TGTGCCAGCAGTTACGCTACAGGGAACACCGGGGAGCTGTTTTTT
clone size: once; D gene: TRBD1; V gene: TRBV18; J gene: TRBJ1-1; CDR3 protein: CASSVEQGKNTEAFF; CDR3 DNA: TGTGCCAGCTCCGTGGAACAGGGGAAGAACACTGAAGCTTTCTTT
clone size: -; D gene: TRBD1; V gene: TRBV14; J gene: TRBJ1-2; CDR3 protein: CASSPRTGGDGYTF; CDR3 DNA: TGTGCCAGCAGCCCCCGGACAGGAGGGGATGGCTACACCTTC
clone size: -; D gene: TRBD2; V gene: TRBV27; J gene: TRBJ2-5; CDR3 protein: CASSFASGGQETQYF; CDR3 DNA: TGTGCCAGCAGTTTCGCTAGCGGGGGACAAGAGACCCAGTACTTC
clone size: -; D gene: -; V gene: TRBV19; J gene: TRBJ2-7; CDR3 protein: CASSIVTGGEQYF; CDR3 DNA: TGTGCCAGTAGTATAGTCACAGGCGGCGAGCAGTACTTC
clone size: -; D gene: -; V gene: TRBV14; J gene: TRBJ1-1; CDR3 protein: CASSQAGGSEAFF; CDR3 DNA: TGTGCCAGCAGCCAAGCGGGGGGGAGTGAAGCTTTCTTT
clone size: -; D gene: -; V gene: TRBV6-5; J gene: TRBJ1-2; CDR3 protein: CASSYSPTDANGYTF; CDR3 DNA: TGTGCCAGCAGTTACTCACCGACAGACGCTAATGGCTACACCTTC
clone size: -; D gene: TRBD1; V gene: TRBV5-1; J gene: TRBJ1-5; CDR3 protein: CASSLEGQGDQPQHF; CDR3 DNA: TGCGCCAGCAGCTTGGAGGGACAGGGGGATCAGCCCCAGCATTTT
clone size: once; D gene: -; V gene: TRBV7-6; J gene: TRBJ2-5; CDR3 protein: CASSPVGTQYF; CDR3 DNA: TGTGCCAGCAGCCCTGTCGGGACCCAGTACTTC
clone size: -; D gene: -; V gene: TRBV5-5; J gene: TRBJ2-3; CDR3 protein: CASSLEGQSTDTQYF; CDR3 DNA: TGTGCCAGCAGCTTGGAAGGACAGAGCACAGATACGCAGTATTTT
clone size: -; D gene: TRBD1; V gene: TRBV4-3; J gene: TRBJ2-1; CDR3 protein: CASSQDEATGGIEQFF; CDR3 DNA: TGCGCCAGCAGCCAAGATGAGGCGACAGGGGGTATAGAGCAGTTCTTC
clone size: -; D gene: -; V gene: TRBV19; J gene: TRBJ2-2; CDR3 protein: CASSIRVTGELFF; CDR3 DNA: TGTGCCAGTAGTATTCGCGTGACCGGGGAGCTGTTTTTT
clone size: few; D gene: -; V gene: TRBV19; J gene: TRBJ1-5; CDR3 protein: CASSVQGTGQPQHF; CDR3 DNA: TGTGCCAGTAGTGTTCAGGGGACGGGGCAGCCCCAGCATTTT
clone size: -; D gene: TRBD1; V gene: TRBV5-6; J gene: TRBJ1-2; CDR3 protein: CASSLFRGGQGVRGYTF; CDR3 DNA: TGTGCCAGCAGCTTGTTCAGAGGAGGACAGGGTGTTCGGGGCTACACCTTC
clone size: -; D gene: TRBD1; V gene: TRBV29-1; J gene: TRBJ1-1; CDR3 protein: CSVETGGEMNTEAFF; CDR3 DNA: TGCAGCGTGGAGACAGGGGGGGAAATGAACACTGAAGCTTTCTTT
clone size: -; D gene: TRBD1; V gene: TRBV3-1/TRBV3-2; J gene: TRBJ1-2; CDR3 protein: CASSPVTPDRGHSGYTF; CDR3 DNA: TGTGCCAGCAGCCCCGTAACCCCCGACAGGGGACATAGTGGCTACACCTTC
clone size: few; D gene: -; V gene: TRBV3-1/TRBV3-2; J gene: TRBJ1-3; CDR3 protein: CASSQGWAGEVGNTIYF; CDR3 DNA: TGTGCCAGCAGCCAAGGATGGGCAGGGGAAGTTGGAAACACCATATATTTT
clone size: -; D gene: -; V gene: TRBV7-2; J gene: TRBJ1-5; CDR3 protein: CASSRTSVLGPQHF; CDR3 DNA: TGTGCCAGCAGCCGGACATCCGTTTTGGGGCCCCAGCATTTT
clone size: -; D gene: TRBD1; V gene: TRBV29-1; J gene: TRBJ1-2; CDR3 protein: CSVEGQDYGYTF; CDR3 DNA: TGCAGCGTTGAGGGACAGGACTATGGCTACACCTTC
clone size: -; D gene: -; V gene: TRBV19; J gene: TRBJ2-5; CDR3 protein: CASSNTQETQYF; CDR3 DNA: TGTGCCAGTAGCAACACCCAAGAGACCCAGTACTTC
clone size: -; D gene: TRBD1; V gene: TRBV24-1; J gene: TRBJ2-3; CDR3 protein: CATSDSRDRGRDTQYF; CDR3 DNA: TGTGCCACCAGTGATAGCCGGGACAGGGGGAGAGATACGCAGTATTTT
clone size: once; D gene: -; V gene: TRBV9; J gene: TRBJ2-5; CDR3 protein: CASSVDRKETQYF; CDR3 DNA: TGTGCCAGCAGCGTCGACAGGAAAGAGACCCAGTACTTC
clone size: -; D gene: TRBD1; V gene: TRBV10-2; J gene: TRBJ1-1; CDR3 protein: CASSEHRGWTEAFF; CDR3 DNA: TGCGCCAGCAGTGAGCACAGGGGGTGGACTGAAGCTTTCTTT
clone size: -; D gene: -; V gene: TRBV7-9; J gene: TRBJ1-1; CDR3 protein: CASSPRDTTEAFF; CDR3 DNA: TGTGCCAGCAGCCCCAGGGATACCACTGAAGCTTTCTTT
clone size: -; D gene: -; V gene: TRBV11-3; J gene: TRBJ2-5; CDR3 protein: CASSLAQGQETQYF; CDR3 DNA: TGTGCCAGCAGCTTAGCCCAGGGCCAAGAGACCCAGTACTTC
clone size: -; D gene: TRBD2; V gene: TRBV18; J gene: TRBJ2-7; CDR3 protein: CASSPTGTSGHEQYF; CDR3 DNA: TGTGCCAGCTCACCAACCGGGACTAGCGGACACGAGCAGTACTTC
clone size: -; D gene: -; V gene: TRBV11-2; J gene: TRBJ2-5; CDR3 protein: CASSPLGAGVGETQYF; CDR3 DNA: TGTGCCAGCAGCCCCCTGGGGGCGGGGGTGGGAGAGACCCAGTACTTC
clone size: -; D gene: TRBD2; V gene: TRBV11-2; J gene: TRBJ2-7; CDR3 protein: CASSQMKAGGPYEQYF; CDR3 DNA: TGTGCCAGCAGCCAAATGAAAGCGGGGGGTCCCTACGAGCAGTACTTC
clone size: -; D gene: -; V gene: TRBV6-5; J gene: TRBJ2-2; CDR3 protein: CASSSYRSPNTGELFF; CDR3 DNA: TGTGCCAGCAGTTCATACAGGTCCCCGAACACCGGGGAGCTGTTTTTT
clone size: -; D gene: TRBD1; V gene: TRBV30; J gene: TRBJ2-6; CDR3 protein: CAWGDRARSGANVLTF; CDR3 DNA: TGTGCCTGGGGAGACAGGGCCCGCTCTGGGGCCAACGTCCTGACTTTC
clone size: -; D gene: -; V gene: TRBV9; J gene: TRBJ2-1; CDR3 protein: CASSALQSSYNEQFF; CDR3 DNA: TGTGCCAGCAGCGCATTACAGAGCTCCTACAATGAGCAGTTCTTC
clone size: -; D gene: -; V gene: TRBV5-5; J gene: TRBJ1-4; CDR3 protein: CASSLAPGGGVGTNEKLFF; CDR3 DNA: TGTGCCAGCAGCTTGGCCCCGGGGGGAGGGGTAGGGACTAATGAAAAACTGTTTTTT
clone size: -; D gene: -; V gene: TRBV18; J gene: TRBJ2-2; CDR3 protein: CASSPKGFTGELFF; CDR3 DNA: TGTGCCAGCTCACCAAAGGGGTTCACCGGGGAGCTGTTTTTT
clone size: -; D gene: -; V gene: TRBV6-5; J gene: TRBJ2-3; CDR3 protein: CASSYGPDTQYF; CDR3 DNA: TGTGCCAGCAGTTACGGGCCAGATACGCAGTATTTT
clone size: -; D gene: -; V gene: TRBV7-9; J gene: TRBJ1-1; CDR3 protein: CASSLGRLQIMNTEAFF; CDR3 DNA: TGTGCCAGCAGCTTAGGGCGACTACAGATCATGAACACTGAAGCTTTCTTT
clone size: -; D gene: -; V gene: TRBV9; J gene: TRBJ1-6; CDR3 protein: CASSVGGGKMDSPLHF; CDR3 DNA: TGTGCCAGCAGCGTAGGCGGGGGGAAAATGGATTCACCCCTCCACTTT
clone size: -; D gene: TRBD1; V gene: TRBV5-5; J gene: TRBJ1-5; CDR3 protein: CASSSRTGENQPQHF; CDR3 DNA: TGTGCCAGCAGCTCGAGGACAGGGGAGAATCAGCCCCAGCATTTT
clone size: -; D gene: -; V gene: TRBV5-1; J gene: TRBJ2-3; CDR3 protein: CASSSTLDNRDTSTDTQYF; CDR3 DNA: TGCGCCAGCAGCTCCACTTTGGATAACCGGGACACCTCCACAGATACGCAGTATTTT
clone size: -; D gene: TRBD1; V gene: TRBV27; J gene: TRBJ1-1; CDR3 protein: CASSSRGTGSTEAFF; CDR3 DNA: TGTGCCAGCTCCTCTAGGGGGACAGGTTCCACTGAAGCTTTCTTT
clone size: once; D gene: -; V gene: TRBV19; J gene: TRBJ1-2; CDR3 protein: CASNSVPWSGYTF; CDR3 DNA: TGTGCCAGTAATTCCGTCCCATGGAGCGGCTACACCTTC
clone size: -; D gene: -; V gene: TRBV6-5; J gene: TRBJ2-5; CDR3 protein: CASSYSNRVETQYF; CDR3 DNA: TGTGCCAGCAGTTACTCGAACAGGGTGGAGACCCAGTACTTC
clone size: -; D gene: TRBD1; V gene: TRBV6-1; J gene: TRBJ1-4; CDR3 protein: CASSERTGGNEKLFF; CDR3 DNA: TGTGCCAGCAGTGAGAGGACAGGGGGAAATGAAAAACTGTTTTTT
clone size: -; D gene: TRBD2; V gene: TRBV2; J gene: TRBJ2-5; CDR3 protein: CASSELSASWRGDQETQYF; CDR3 DNA: TGTGCCAGCAGTGAACTTAGCGCCTCCTGGCGGGGGGACCAAGAGACCCAGTACTTC
clone size: -; D gene: TRBD1; V gene: TRBV7-2; J gene: TRBJ1-2; CDR3 protein: CASSSKRDSYYGYTF; CDR3 DNA: TGTGCCAGCAGCTCCAAAAGGGACAGCTACTATGGCTACACCTTC
clone size: -; D gene: TRBD1; V gene: TRBV15; J gene: TRBJ1-4; CDR3 protein: CATSRRQGTNEKLFF; CDR3 DNA: TGTGCCACCAGCCGAAGACAGGGAACTAATGAAAAACTGTTTTTT
clone size: once; D gene: -; V gene: TRBV7-2; J gene: TRBJ1-3; CDR3 protein: CASSVRSPLSGNTIYF; CDR3 DNA: TGTGCCAGCAGCGTCCGGAGTCCACTCTCTGGAAACACCATATATTTT
clone size: -; D gene: TRBD1; V gene: TRBV27; J gene: TRBJ2-1; CDR3 protein: CASSYWDSQREQFF; CDR3 DNA: TGTGCCAGCAGTTATTGGGACAGCCAAAGAGAGCAGTTCTTC
clone size: -; D gene: TRBD1; V gene: TRBV4-1; J gene: TRBJ2-2; CDR3 protein: CASSDRGNTGELFF; CDR3 DNA: TGCGCCAGCAGTGACAGGGGAAACACCGGGGAGCTGTTTTTT
clone size: -; D gene: TRBD1; V gene: TRBV6-1; J gene: TRBJ1-1; CDR3 protein: CASSASRGQPPGDTEAFF; CDR3 DNA: TGTGCCAGCAGTGCCTCGAGGGGACAGCCCCCAGGGGACACTGAAGCTTTCTTT
clone size: -; D gene: TRBD1; V gene: TRBV4-3; J gene: TRBJ2-4; CDR3 protein: CASSRDRGNIQYF; CDR3 DNA: TGCGCCAGCAGCCGTGACAGGGGAAACATTCAGTACTTC
clone size: -; D gene: -; V gene: TRBV21-1; J gene: TRBJ2-7; CDR3 protein: CASSNRDRDRGSPDRYEQYF; CDR3 DNA: TGTGCCAGCAGCAACCGCGACCGGGACAGGGGGTCACCGGACCGCTACGAGCAGTACTTC
clone size: -; D gene: TRBD1; V gene: TRBV6-5; J gene: TRBJ1-1; CDR3 protein: CASSSGTGGDTEAFF; CDR3 DNA: TGTGCCAGCAGTTCCGGGACAGGGGGAGACACTGAAGCTTTCTTT
clone size: -; D gene: -; V gene: TRBV12-5; J gene: TRBJ1-1; CDR3 protein: CASGFPSNPEAFF; CDR3 DNA: TGTGCTAGTGGTTTTCCAAGCAACCCTGAAGCTTTCTTT
clone size: few; D gene: -; V gene: TRBV4-2; J gene: TRBJ1-2; CDR3 protein: CASSQSKAYGYTF; CDR3 DNA: TGTGCCAGCAGCCAATCAAAAGCCTATGGCTACACCTTC
clone size: -; D gene: -; V gene: TRBV15; J gene: TRBJ1-1; CDR3 protein: CATSRDQASSEAFF; CDR3 DNA: TGTGCCACCAGCAGAGATCAGGCCTCATCCGAAGCTTTCTTT